Listed below are T cell receptor beta chains from one sample, sequenced in a study of OX40 agonist ivuxolimab in advanced cancers. Clones were sequenced by immunoSEQ multiplex PCR, and TCRdb holds only the in-frame ones, with some missing. The profile shows roughly 120,000 clones, around 93% of them singletons. The sequenced sample was CD4+ or CD8+ T cells sorted from blood, obtained in a trial of the OX40 agonist ivuxolimab. Every receptor here comes from an adult with an advanced solid tumor such as melanoma, head and neck, liver or kidney cancer. Each CDR3 is given with its conserved first and last residue. D genes are given only for firm matches. Clone size is shown for a subset of rows, as once, few, many or a class of expanded clone.

clone_size j_call d_call v_call cdr3_length cdr3_nt cdr3_aa
NA TRBJ2-2 NA TRBV6-1 13 TGTGCCAGCAACCAGATCCTGGCCGGGGAGCTGTTTTTT CASNQILAGELFF
NA TRBJ2-7 TRBD1 TRBV7-3 13 TGTGCCAGCAGTTCGGACAGGGGAAACGAGCAGTACTTT CASSSDRGNEQYF
NA TRBJ1-1 NA TRBV28 13 TGTGCCAGTGTCGTCCGTACGAACACTGAAGCTTTCTTT CASVVRTNTEAFF
NA TRBJ1-2 TRBD1 TRBV9 16 TGTGCCAGCAGCGTACCGGACAGGGGGCAGGGCTATGGCTACACCTTC CASSVPDRGQGYGYTF
NA TRBJ1-1 NA TRBV10-3 15 TGTGCCATCAGTGAAACAGTCGGGCGGTCCACTGAAGCTTTCTTT CAISETVGRSTEAFF
NA TRBJ1-4 NA TRBV18 14 TGTGCCAGCTCAAACGGGACCTGGAGGGAAAAACTGTTTTTT CASSNGTWREKLFF
once TRBJ2-5 NA TRBV9 14 TGTGCCAGCAGCGTGGGCCCTAGGCGAGAGACCCAGTACTTC CASSVGPRRETQYF
NA TRBJ1-4 TRBD1 TRBV11-2 17 TGTGCCAGCAGCTTGGGACAGGGGTTAGGGACTAATGAAAAACTGTTTTTT CASSLGQGLGTNEKLFF
NA TRBJ2-5 NA TRBV6-4 13 TGTGCCAGCAGTGCCTCGGTGGGTACAGAGCAGTACTTC CASSASVGTEQYF
NA TRBJ1-2 NA TRBV6-5 16 TGTGCCAGCAGTTACTCGGGAACGACTGCTAACTATGGCTACACCTTC CASSYSGTTANYGYTF
NA TRBJ1-5 NA TRBV7-3 13 TGTGCCAGCAGCCTTCAGCGCAATCAGCCCCAGCATTTT CASSLQRNQPQHF
once TRBJ2-2 NA TRBV7-9 12 TGTGCCAGCAGCTTAGGGGCCGGGGAGCTGTTTTTT CASSLGAGELFF
NA TRBJ2-7 NA TRBV11-2 11 TGTGCCAGCAGCCGCTCTTCCGAGCAGTACTTC CASSRSSEQYF
NA TRBJ1-1 TRBD1 TRBV6-4 20 TGTGCCAGCAGTGCTTTTAGACAGGGATTCGGATTGTGGGTCTACACTGAAGCTTTCTTT CASSAFRQGFGLWVYTEAFF
NA TRBJ1-5 NA TRBV7-2 14 TGTGCCAGCAGCGTAACACAGGGTAATCAGCCCCAGCATTTT CASSVTQGNQPQHF
NA TRBJ2-7 NA TRBV5-1 13 TGCGCCAGCAGCTTGGAACCACCCTACGAGCAGTACTTC CASSLEPPYEQYF
NA TRBJ2-2 NA TRBV11-2 13 TGTGCCAGCAGCCGGCAGTACACCGGGGAGCTGTTTTTT CASSRQYTGELFF
once TRBJ1-1 TRBD1 TRBV6-5 13 TGTGCCAGCAGAACAGGGGATTGGGCTGAAGCTTTCTTT CASRTGDWAEAFF
NA TRBJ2-2 TRBD1 TRBV10-3 16 TGTGCCATCAGTGGGCAGGGGGCAAGATCCACCGGGGAGCTGTTTTTT CAISGQGARSTGELFF
NA TRBJ1-1 NA TRBV7-3 16 TGTGCCAGCAGCTTACAGGGGCCAACTTTGAACACTGAAGCTTTCTTT CASSLQGPTLNTEAFF
NA TRBJ2-7 NA TRBV2 14 TGTGCCAGCAAGACCACAATAAGCTCCTACGAGCAGTACTTC CASKTTISSYEQYF
NA TRBJ2-3 NA TRBV19 16 TGTGCCAGTAGGAAGGGGCGTCCCTCCCTTCCAGATACGCAGTATTTT CASRKGRPSLPDTQYF
NA TRBJ1-6 NA TRBV5-1 15 TGCGCCAGCAGCCTTGACAGCCCCTATAATTCACCCCTCCACTTT CASSLDSPYNSPLHF
NA TRBJ1-1 NA TRBV28 14 TGTGCCAGCAGTTTAGGACGGCCGAACACTGAAGCTTTCTTT CASSLGRPNTEAFF
NA TRBJ2-1 TRBD2 TRBV7-6 17 TGTGCCAGCAGCTTAGTAGGGACTAGCGGGCGCTACAATGAGCAGTTCTTC CASSLVGTSGRYNEQFF
NA TRBJ1-1 NA TRBV2 13 TGTGCCAGCCGTGATAATACGAACACTGAAGCTTTCTTT CASRDNTNTEAFF
NA TRBJ2-1 NA TRBV19 16 TGTGCCAGTAGTCCCCTAGGGGATAGCTCCTACAATGAGCAGTTCTTC CASSPLGDSSYNEQFF
NA TRBJ2-2 NA TRBV4-3 17 TGCGCCAGCAGCCAACCAGGGGTCTTGGGTTGGACCGGGGAGCTGTTTTTT CASSQPGVLGWTGELFF
NA TRBJ1-1 NA TRBV5-6 13 TGTGCCAGCAGCTTACAGGATGTAGCTGAAGCTTTCTTT CASSLQDVAEAFF
NA TRBJ1-4 NA TRBV11-1 14 TGTGCCAGCAGCTCGGACCGAGATAATGAAAAACTGTTTTTT CASSSDRDNEKLFF
NA TRBJ2-1 TRBD2 TRBV5-1 15 TGCGCCAGCAGCTTTCTAGCGGGAGTCGTTAATGAGCAGTTCTTC CASSFLAGVVNEQFF
NA TRBJ1-3 NA TRBV12-5 14 TGTGCTAGTGGGGGGACACCGAACATCAACACCATATATTTT CASGGTPNINTIYF
NA TRBJ2-2 NA TRBV5-1 14 TGCGCCAGCAGCCGAGGACAGAACACCGGGGAGCTGTTTTTT CASSRGQNTGELFF
NA TRBJ2-3 NA TRBV2 16 TGTGCCAGCGATCTCGAGGGGATATTAACGACAGATACGCAGTATTTT CASDLEGILTTDTQYF
NA TRBJ2-1 NA TRBV7-9 13 TGTGCCAGCAGCTTGGGGGGCGCGAATGAGCAGTTCTTC CASSLGGANEQFF
NA TRBJ1-5 TRBD1 TRBV28 15 TGTGCCAGCAGTCAGGGACAGGTAGGCAATCAGCCCCAGCATTTT CASSQGQVGNQPQHF
NA TRBJ1-2 NA TRBV28 15 TGTGCCAGCAGTGGCGGGGCAGGGTCTTCCTATGGCTACACCTTC CASSGGAGSSYGYTF
NA TRBJ2-3 TRBD2 TRBV6-5 15 TGTGCCAGCAGTTACTCCGGACTAGACCAAGATACGCAGTATTTT CASSYSGLDQDTQYF
NA TRBJ2-1 TRBD2 TRBV13 15 TGTGCCAGCAGCTTAGGAGGGAGGGCCCGCAATGAGCAGTTCTTC CASSLGGRARNEQFF
NA TRBJ2-3 NA TRBV7-8 16 TGTGCCAGCAGCCCACGTGGGCAGGGGAGCACAGATACGCAGTATTTT CASSPRGQGSTDTQYF
NA TRBJ1-5 NA TRBV9 15 TGTGCCAGCAGCGGGACTTGGGACCCAGATCAGCCCCAGCATTTT CASSGTWDPDQPQHF
NA TRBJ2-7 TRBD2 TRBV28 14 TGTGCCAGCAGCTTAGCCGAAAGCGGGAGGGAACCCCTCTTC CASSLAESGREPLF
few TRBJ2-7 TRBD2 TRBV6-5 14 TGTGCCAGCACTTCGGCGGGAGCACCGTACGAGCAGTACTTC CASTSAGAPYEQYF